The T cell receptor beta chain described here comes from a study of blood T cells in healthy people across ages. This CDR3 has 15 residues. With V trimmed by 0 bases and J by 10 bases, 10 bases remained unmatched. Germline V gene data show CDR1 as SGHRS and CDR2 as YFSETQ. A second PCR of roughly 7 to 11 cycles used a sample-barcoded 5' primer and a J-beta primer mix. MiXCR, run by TCRdb on the 5' RACE reads, gives a single entry per CDR3 protein. The sample shows around 1,700,000 distinct CDR3 sequences, 28% of them seen only once. The receptor comes from a woman aged 25 to 39 in good health. The chain carries TRBV5-1 and TRBJ2-1; TRBD2 agrees at 7 bases. Sequenced input: blood. The CDR3 sequence is CASSLGRRDYYEQFF. CDR3 bases: TGCGCCAGCAGCTTGGGGCGTCGGGACTACTACGAGCAGTTCTTC.